Sequencing of this T cell receptor beta chain was carried out in a study of blood T cell repertoires in COVID-19. At the level of the study: From T cells, B-cell-depleted T cells, or PBMCs came the material, which was cDNA or gDNA.

Libraries were prepared by immunoSEQ multiplex PCR; TCRdb keeps only in-frame clonotypes and omits some of them. The sample records roughly 120,000 clones, more than 80% being singletons. This CDR3 comprises 20 residues. Trimming cost V 3 bases and J 3 bases; bases outside gene matches: 19. Germline CDR1 reads SNHLY; CDR2 reads FYNNEI. Followed over time, Seattle patients had been enrolled while infection was active. This sequence was found in a woman older than 75 with COVID-19, enrolled during active disease. Material for sequencing was peripheral blood. The chain carries TRBV2 and TRBJ2-7; 11 positions match TRBD2. The CDR3 nucleotides read TGTGCCAGCAGTGACCTTAAACTAGCGGGGGTAAACACAAGAATCTACGAGCAGTACTTC. Translated: CASSDLKLAGVNTRIYEQYF.